This entry is about one T cell receptor beta chain. Its matching antigen is unknown. The table came from immunoSEQ multiplex PCR; TCRdb's copy has only in-frame clones and leaves some out. Here the sample spans over 80,000 clones, just over 90% being singletons. Unmatched junction bases numbered 7, after V lost 3 bases and J lost 5 bases. From germline, CDR1 is SGDLS and CDR2 YYNGEE. The CDR3 is 14 amino acids. This entry comes from a study of OX40 agonist ivuxolimab in advanced cancers. Overall study context: Administration of intravenous ivuxolimab to patients occurred every 2 weeks at 0.01 to 10 mg/kg. Three patients got partial responses; one had hepatocellular carcinoma and two had cutaneous melanoma.

Study-level points and caveats: Expanded peripheral T-cell antigen specificity went undetermined. Expanded clones were, on average, more numerous in CD8+ T cells than in CD4+.

The input for sequencing was CD4+ or CD8+ T cells sorted from blood, taken in a trial of the OX40 agonist ivuxolimab. The source of this sequence is an adult with an advanced solid tumor such as melanoma, head and neck, liver or kidney cancer. This chain joins TRBV9 and TRBJ1-1, with 7 nucleotides matching TRBD1. The CDR3 loop is CASSGNRGGTEAFF. The CDR3 coding sequence is TGTGCCAGCAGCGGAAACAGGGGAGGGACTGAAGCTTTCTTT.